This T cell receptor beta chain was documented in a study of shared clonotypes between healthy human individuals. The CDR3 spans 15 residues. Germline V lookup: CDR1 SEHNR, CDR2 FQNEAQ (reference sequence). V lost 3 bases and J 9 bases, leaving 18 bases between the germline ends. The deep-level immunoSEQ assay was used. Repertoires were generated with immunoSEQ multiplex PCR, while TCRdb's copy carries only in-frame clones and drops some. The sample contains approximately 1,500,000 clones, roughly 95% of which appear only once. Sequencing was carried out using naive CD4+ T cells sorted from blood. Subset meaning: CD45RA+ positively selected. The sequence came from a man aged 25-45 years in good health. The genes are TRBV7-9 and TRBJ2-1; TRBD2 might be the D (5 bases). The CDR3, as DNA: TGTGCCAGCAGCTTTTCCGGGATACATACGGGTGAGCAGTTCTTC. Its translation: CASSFSGIHTGEQFF.